This TCR beta chain stems from a study of cytomegalovirus exposure and HLA in healthy donors. Using immunoSEQ multiplex PCR, the repertoire was profiled, and TCRdb retains in-frame clones only, with some absent. Among about 340,000 clones listed, around 86% were seen once. The receptor was isolated from a woman aged 18-35 years in good health and CMV-seronegative. Input material: PBMCs.

Here the CDR3 reads CASIPRGQGNQPQHF. The CDR3, as DNA: TGTGCCAGCATTCCCCGGGGACAGGGGAATCAGCCCCAGCATTTT. This chain links TRBV6-6 with TRBJ1-5; 10 nucleotides line up with TRBD1. From germline, CDR1 is MNHNY and CDR2 SVGAGI (reference sequence). The CDR3 covers 15 residues. Losses at the gene ends were 7 bases for V and 4 bases for J; bases not matched to a gene: 7.